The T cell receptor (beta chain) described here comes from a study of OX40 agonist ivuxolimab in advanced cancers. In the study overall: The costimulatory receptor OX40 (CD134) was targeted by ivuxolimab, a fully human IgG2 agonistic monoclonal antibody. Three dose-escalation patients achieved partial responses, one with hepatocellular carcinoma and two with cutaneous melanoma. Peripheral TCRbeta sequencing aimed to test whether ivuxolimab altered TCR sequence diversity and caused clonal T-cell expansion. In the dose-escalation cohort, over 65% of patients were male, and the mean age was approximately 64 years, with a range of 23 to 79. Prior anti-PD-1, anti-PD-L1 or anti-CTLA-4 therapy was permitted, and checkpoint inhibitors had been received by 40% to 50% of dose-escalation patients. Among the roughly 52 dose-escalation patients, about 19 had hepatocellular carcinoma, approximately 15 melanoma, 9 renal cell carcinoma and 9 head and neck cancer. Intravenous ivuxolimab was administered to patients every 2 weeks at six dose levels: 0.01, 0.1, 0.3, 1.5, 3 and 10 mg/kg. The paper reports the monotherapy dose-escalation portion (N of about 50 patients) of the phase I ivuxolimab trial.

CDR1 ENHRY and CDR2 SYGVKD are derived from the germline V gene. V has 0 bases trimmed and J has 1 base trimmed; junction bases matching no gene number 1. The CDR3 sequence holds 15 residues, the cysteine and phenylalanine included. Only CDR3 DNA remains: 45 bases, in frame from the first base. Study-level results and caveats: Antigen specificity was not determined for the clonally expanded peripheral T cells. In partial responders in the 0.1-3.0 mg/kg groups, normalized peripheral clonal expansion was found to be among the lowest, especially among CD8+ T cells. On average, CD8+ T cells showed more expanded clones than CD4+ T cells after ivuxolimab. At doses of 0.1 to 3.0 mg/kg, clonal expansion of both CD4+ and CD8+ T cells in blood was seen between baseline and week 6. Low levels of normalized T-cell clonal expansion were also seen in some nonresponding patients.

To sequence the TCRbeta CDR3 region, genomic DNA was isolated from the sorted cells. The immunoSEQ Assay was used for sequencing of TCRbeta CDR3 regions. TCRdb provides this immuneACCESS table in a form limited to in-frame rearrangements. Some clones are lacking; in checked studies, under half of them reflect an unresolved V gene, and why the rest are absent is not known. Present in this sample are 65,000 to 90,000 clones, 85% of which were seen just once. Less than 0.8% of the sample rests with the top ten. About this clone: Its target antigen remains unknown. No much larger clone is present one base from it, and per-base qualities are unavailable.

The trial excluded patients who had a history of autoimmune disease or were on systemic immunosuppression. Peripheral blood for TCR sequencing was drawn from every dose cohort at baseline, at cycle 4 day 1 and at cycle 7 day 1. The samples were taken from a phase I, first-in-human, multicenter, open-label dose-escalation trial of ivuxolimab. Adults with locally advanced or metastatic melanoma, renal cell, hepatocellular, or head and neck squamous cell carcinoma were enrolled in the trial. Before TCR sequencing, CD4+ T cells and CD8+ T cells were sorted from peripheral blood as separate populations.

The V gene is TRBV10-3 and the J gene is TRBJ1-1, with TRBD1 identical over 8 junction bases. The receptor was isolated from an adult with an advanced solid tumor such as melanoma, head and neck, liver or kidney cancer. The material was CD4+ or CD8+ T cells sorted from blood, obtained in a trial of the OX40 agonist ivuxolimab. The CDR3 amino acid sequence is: CAISESDRGNTEAFF. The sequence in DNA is TGTGCCATCAGTGAGTCTGACAGGGGGAACACTGAAGCTTTCTTT.